This entry describes one T cell receptor beta chain. The CDR3 runs 14 residues. Trimming cost V 8 bases and J 5 bases; bases outside gene matches: 8. CDR1 MDHEN and CDR2 SYDVKM come from the germline V gene. All enrollees were roughly 18 to 95 years old and from under 25 US areas. Assignment of participants to cohorts was predicated upon participant-reported clinical history. The recovered donors of Cohort 3 showed two negative PCRs, clearance, or symptom resolution. The data were obtained in a study of blood T cell repertoires in COVID-19. On the study more broadly: The analysed material was cDNA or gDNA that came from T cells, B-cell-depleted T cells, or PBMCs.

The data were produced by immunoSEQ multiplex PCR, yet TCRdb's version contains in-frame clones alone and is incomplete. The sample holds about 180,000 clones, about 79% seen once. Sequenced material: PBMCs or T cells enriched from blood (not recorded which). This chain connects TRBV28 to TRBJ1-2, with 10 positions matching TRBD1. This TCR derives from a man aged 45-65 years who had recovered from COVID-19. CDR3 region: CASSPGQGVYGYTF. CDR3 sequence (DNA): TGTGCCAGCTCCCCAGGACAGGGGGTATATGGCTACACCTTC.